Below, 30 T cell receptor beta chains from the same sample are listed, as sequenced in a study of metastatic and nonmetastatic thyroid tumors. Patients had received no treatment of any kind before thyroid surgery. From the PCR reads, TCRdb re-called clones with MiXCR. Seen here are 5,500 to 8,000 clones, roughly a third observed once, and the top ten hold roughly 20%. The sample taken for sequencing was tumor tissue. The source is a female donor with papillary thyroid cancer or a benign thyroid nodule (not recorded which). Some clones in this sample may be carry-over from other donors' samples.

The gene calls are TRBV11-2 and TRBJ2-1, with 10 bases lining up with TRBD2. The CDR3 is made up of 16 amino acids. With V trimmed by 3 bases and J by 0 bases, 2 bases remained unmatched. Germline-derived CDR1 and CDR2 are SGHAT and FQNNGV. The CDR3 sequence is CASSFGLAVSYNEQFF. The CDR3 region has the DNA TGTGCCAGCAGCTTTGGACTAGCGGTCTCCTACAATGAGCAGTTCTTC.

The chain has TRBV11-2 and TRBJ2-5, with 7 positions matching TRBD2. Trimming removed 1 base from V and 3 bases from J; junction bases left unmatched: 5. The germline gives CDR1 SGHAT, CDR2 FQNNGV. CDR3 size: 15 residues. The CDR3 DNA sequence: TGTGCCAGCAGCTTAGTAACTAGCGATAAAGAGACCCAGTACTTC. This gives the protein CASSLVTSDKETQYF.

This clone was detected many times. J is TRBJ1-5 and V is TRBV10-3; D is unclear. Germline CDR1 is ENHRY and CDR2 is SYGVKD. V dropped 2 bases and J dropped 0 bases, with 8 bases sitting between them. The CDR3 is 15 amino acids. In nucleotides, the CDR3 is TGTGCCATCAGTGAGGGACGGAATAGCAATCAGCCCCAGCATTTT. Translation: CAISEGRNSNQPQHF.

This clone is medium-sized in the sample. Other nucleotide sequences in the sample specify the same CDR3. The chain is built from TRBV27 and TRBJ2-5; D might be TRBD1 (6 bases). The length of the CDR3 is 15 residues. The germline V gene encodes CDR1 MNHEY and CDR2 SMNVEV (reference sequence). Between the trimmed V and J ends, which lost 1 base and 2 bases, there was a span of 11 bases. The CDR3 sequence is CASSLFAGEQETQYF. In nucleotides, the CDR3 is TGTGCCAGCAGTTTATTTGCAGGGGAACAAGAGACCCAGTACTTC.

This clone was found a few times. The V gene is TRBV27, the J gene TRBJ2-3; no reliable D call. CDR1 is MNHEY and CDR2 is SMNVEV in the germline V gene (reference sequence). This CDR3 has 13 residues. Trimming cost V 3 bases and J 6 bases, with 10 bases left between them. CDR3 nucleotides: TGTGCCAGCAGTTTTGGTGGCAGGGATACGCAGTATTTT. Protein sequence: CASSFGGRDTQYF.

The V and J genes are TRBV4-1 and TRBJ2-7; a weak D match, TRBD1 (6 bases). V lost 6 bases to trimming and J lost 0 bases, with 6 bases between them. This CDR3 has 12 amino acids. Germline lookup yields CDR1 MGHRA and CDR2 YSYEKL. The CDR3 DNA sequence: TGCGCCAGCAGAGGGGGCTCCTACGAGCAGTACTTC. Protein sequence: CASRGGSYEQYF.

This clone is medium-sized within its sample. Distinct nucleotide sequences in the sample also encode this CDR3. The gene calls are TRBV7-9 and TRBJ1-2, with D hard to call. Germline V gene sequence: CDR1 SEHNR, CDR2 FQNEAQ (reference sequence). V lost 3 bases and J 0 bases, leaving 11 bases between the germline ends. The CDR3 loop spans 15 amino acids. This chain's CDR3 is CASSFSTLTNYGYTF. CDR3 nucleotide sequence: TGTGCCAGCAGCTTCTCGACCCTAACTAACTATGGCTACACCTTC. Filled out from reference TRBV7-9 and TRBJ1-2, the complete variable domain reads DTGVSQNPRHKITKRGQNVTFRCDPISEHNRLYWYRQTLGQGPEFLTYFQNEAQLEKSRLLSDRFSAERPKGSFSTLEIQRTEQGDSAMYLCASSFSTLTNYGYTFGSGTRLTVV.

The V and J genes are TRBV6-1 and TRBJ1-1, with D unresolved. V lost 3 bases and J lost 5, with 13 bases in between. The CDR3 runs 14 residues. Germline V gives CDR1 MNHNS, CDR2 SASEGT. The CDR3: CASSDQTGRTEAFF. As DNA, the CDR3 is TGTGCCAGCAGTGACCAGACGGGGAGGACTGAAGCTTTCTTT.

This clone was seen a handful of times. CDR3 coding DNA: TGTGCCAGCAGTTTAGAATTGGGTGGGAATGAGCAGTTCTTC. It codes for CASSLELGGNEQFF. The chain has TRBV28 and TRBJ2-1; D unresolved. The CDR3 runs 14 residues. V lost 2 bases, J lost 7 bases, and 12 bases lay in between. Germline values: CDR1 MDHEN, CDR2 SYDVKM. Full variable domain (rest looked up from reference TRBV28 and TRBJ2-1): DVKVTQSSRYLVKRTGEKVFLECVQDMDHENMFWYRQDPGLGLRLIYFSYDVKMKEKGDIPEGYSVSREKKERFSLILESASTNQTSMYLCASSLELGGNEQFFGPGTRLTVL.

This clone ranks as medium-sized (0.01 to 0.1%). This chain uses TRBV6-1 with TRBJ2-7, with no clear D. This CDR3 has 16 residues. V shed 6 bases and J shed 0 bases, with 18 bases lying between them. Germline CDR1 and CDR2: MNHNS and SASEGT. In DNA, the CDR3 is TGTGCCAGCAGCTCCGGACCCGGTGGTCTCTCCTACGAGCAGTACTTC. This encodes CASSSGPGGLSYEQYF.

This sequence joins TRBV20-1 and TRBJ2-1, with a possible D match to TRBD2 (6 bases). The CDR3 covers 14 residues. Deletions cut 5 bases from V and 10 bases from J, with 21 bases between. CDR1 is DFQATT and CDR2 is SNEGSKA in the germline V gene (reference sequence). The DNA of the CDR3 is TGCAGTGCTCACTCCACGGGACTCACTGGGGAGCAGTTCTTC. Translated, it gives CSAHSTGLTGEQFF.

The chain carries TRBV6-5 and TRBJ2-7; a possible D gene is TRBD2 (6 bases). The germline V and J ends were trimmed by 4 bases and 2 bases, with 12 bases remaining between them. CDR3 length: 14 residues. Germline values: CDR1 MNHEY, CDR2 SVGAGI. This chain's CDR3 is CASSFSGGTYEQYF. CDR3 sequence (DNA): TGTGCCAGCAGTTTTAGCGGTGGAACCTACGAGCAGTACTTC.

The V gene is TRBV9, the J gene TRBJ2-2, with no clear D. CDR1 and CDR2 from the germline V gene are SGDLS and YYNGEE. V lost 0 bases and J lost 3, with 15 bases in between. This CDR3 is built from 17 residues. CDR3 DNA: TGTGCCAGCAGCGTAGCTCAAGGGTACCTGGACACCGGGGAGCTGTTTTTT. This translates into CASSVAQGYLDTGELFF.

Judged by abundance, this clone is medium-sized (0.01 to 0.1%). The chain joins TRBV24-1 to TRBJ2-4; 11 nucleotides agree with TRBD2. With V trimmed by 3 bases and J by 0 bases, 0 bases remained unmatched. The CDR3 is 16 amino acids. Germline V lookup: CDR1 KGHDR, CDR2 SFDVKD. The CDR3 DNA reads as TGTGCCACCAGTGATGGACTAGCGGGAGCCAAAAACATTCAGTACTTC. This codes for CATSDGLAGAKNIQYF.

The sample holds many counts of this clone. The genes are TRBV5-6 and TRBJ2-7; 9 nucleotides align to TRBD1. CDR3 length equals 15 residues. Looked up from germline, CDR1 is SGHDT and CDR2 is YYEEEE. V lost 0 bases to trimming and J lost 6 bases; unmatched junction nucleotides: 7. For the CDR3, the DNA is TGTGCCAGCAGCTTGGTTGGGGGACAGGGCGGCGAGCAGTACTTC. Amino acids: CASSLVGGQGGEQYF.

The chain uses TRBV5-5 and TRBJ2-3; 7 positions agree with TRBD2. CDR1 is SGHKS and CDR2 is YYEKEE in the germline V gene (reference sequence). This CDR3 region has 14 residues. Germline trimming cut 6 bases from V and 3 bases from J; bases unmatched to any gene: 7. The CDR3 region has the DNA TGTGCCAGCATCCGAGGCGGGGGTACAGATACGCAGTATTTT. It translates to CASIRGGGTDTQYF.

The genes are TRBV24-1 and TRBJ2-5, with 9 bases identical to TRBD1. Germline CDR1 is KGHDR and CDR2 is SFDVKD. This CDR3 spans 14 amino acids. The V and J ends lost 5 bases and 3 bases, in that order; junction bases with no gene match: 3. CDR3: CATSGDRVKETQYF. As DNA, the CDR3 is TGTGCCACCAGTGGGGACAGGGTAAAAGAGACCCAGTACTTC.

In DNA form, the CDR3 reads TGTGCCAGCAGGGGAACTAGCTCCTACGAGCAGTACTTC. Protein sequence: CASRGTSSYEQYF. The V and J genes are TRBV27 and TRBJ2-7; a weak D match, TRBD2 (5 bases). Looked up from germline, CDR1 is MNHEY and CDR2 is SMNVEV (reference sequence). The CDR3 totals 13 residues. V shed 6 bases and J shed 0 bases, with 9 bases lying between them.

This clone is labeled as medium-sized. The CDR3 DNA reads TGTGCCACCGGGGGATCGACTAGCGGGATCGAGCAGTTCTTC. As protein: CATGGSTSGIEQFF. The J gene is TRBJ2-1, the V gene TRBV24-1; TRBD2 matches at 11 bases. The CDR3 spans 14 residues. Per the germline V gene, CDR1 is KGHDR and CDR2 is SFDVKD. V shed 9 bases and J 10 bases; nucleotides not matched to a gene: 10.

V usage is TRBV20-1 and J usage is TRBJ2-1; 7 bases align to TRBD2. The CDR3 runs 11 residues. Germline V gives CDR1 DFQATT, CDR2 SNEGSKA (reference sequence). Unmatched junction bases numbered 0, after V lost 6 bases and J lost 4 bases. The DNA for the CDR3 is TGCAGTGCCGGGGGGTACAATGAGCAGTTCTTC. It translates to CSAGGYNEQFF.

In this sample, this clone is large. The chain links TRBV19 to TRBJ1-1; 9 nucleotides line up with TRBD1. Germline V gives CDR1 LNHDA, CDR2 SQIVND (reference sequence). V shed 3 bases, J shed 5 bases, and the junction held 7 bases outside the gene matches. The CDR3 loop spans 15 amino acids. DNA for the CDR3: TGTGCCAGTAGTATCCCGGGACAGGGAGCGACTGAAGCTTTCTTT. Translating it yields CASSIPGQGATEAFF.

This clone was counted between two and nine times. The chain employs TRBV24-1 and TRBJ2-3; tentatively, D is TRBD2 (7 bases). Looked up from germline, CDR1 is KGHDR and CDR2 is SFDVKD. The CDR3 is made up of 13 amino acids. V lost 12 bases to trimming and J lost 3 bases, with 15 bases between them. The CDR3 DNA sequence: TGTGCCGCGAGGGGGGGAAGTACAGATACGCAGTATTTT. Protein product: CAARGGSTDTQYF.

V and J are TRBV14 and TRBJ1-2, with a possible D match to TRBD1 (6 bases). V lost 7 bases, J lost 5 bases, and 23 bases lay in between. This CDR3 is 16 amino acids long. Germline CDR1 SGHDN, CDR2 FVKESK. The CDR3 region has the DNA TGTGCCAGCATCGCCAGGGGCCTTCAGGGTTTGTATGGCTACACCTTC. Amino acid sequence: CASIARGLQGLYGYTF.

The count of this clone is one. The genes are TRBV30 and TRBJ1-6; D not certain. Germline CDR1 reads GTSNPN; CDR2 reads SVGIG (reference sequence). Trimming pared 0 bases from V and 9 bases from J, leaving 12 bases between. This CDR3 is built from 14 residues. In DNA form, the CDR3 reads TGTGCCTGGAGTGTCGGGAATTCTTTTTCACCCCTCCACTTT. Its protein is CAWSVGNSFSPLHF. Variable domain in full (rest from reference TRBV30 and TRBJ1-6): SQTIHQWPATLVQPVGSPLSLECTVEGTSNPNLYWYRQAAGRGLQLLFYSVGIGQISSEVPQNLSASRPQDRQFILSSKKLLLSDSGFYLCAWSVGNSFSPLHFGNGTRLTVT.

J is TRBJ2-5 and V is TRBV20-1; TRBD1 matches 8 bases. With 3 bases clipped from V and 0 bases from J, the junction kept 12 bases outside the gene matches. Germline V gene data show CDR1 as DFQATT and CDR2 as SNEGSKA (reference sequence). The CDR3 extends over 17 amino acids. CDR3 nucleotide sequence: TGCAGTGCTAGTCCCAATCCAGGGGGCCGTGACCAAGAGACCCAGTACTTC. This translates into CSASPNPGGRDQETQYF.

This clone was observed a handful of times. Mismatch with germline at one junction end may stem from a read error. J is TRBJ2-3 and V is TRBV6-2 or TRBV6-3, with D perhaps matching TRBD1 (5 bases). The CDR3 is 13 amino acids. The germline V gene encodes CDR1 MNHEY and CDR2 SVGEGT. The CDR3 DNA is TGCGCCAGCAGTCAGGGTAGTGCAGATACGCAGTATTTT. This sequence encodes CASSQGSADTQYF.

V usage is TRBV10-1 and J usage is TRBJ1-5; 7 nucleotides line up with TRBD1. The trim removed 11 bases at V and 2 bases at J, leaving 15 bases unmatched. Germline V CDR1 and CDR2: WNHNN, SYGVQD (reference sequence). The CDR3 contains 16 residues. The CDR3: CADRAGGREGNQPQHF. The CDR3 bases are TGCGCCGACAGGGCGGGGGGGCGAGAGGGCAATCAGCCCCAGCATTTT.

This chain uses TRBV11-2 with TRBJ2-3; perhaps TRBD1 as D (5 bases). V lost 1 base, J lost 5 bases, and 13 bases lay in between. Germline V gene data show CDR1 as SGHAT and CDR2 as FQNNGV. This CDR3 has 15 residues. CDR3 sequence reads: CASSLGQGEVDTQYF. The CDR3, as DNA: TGTGCCAGCAGCTTAGGTCAGGGTGAAGTAGATACGCAGTATTTT.

A few counts support this clone. CDR3 residues: CASTSRTGPHEQYF. In DNA form, the CDR3 reads TGTGCCAGCACCTCCCGGACAGGGCCACACGAGCAGTACTTC. The chain joins TRBV6-1 to TRBJ2-7; 8 nucleotides align to TRBD1. V shed 7 bases, J shed 5 bases, and the junction held 10 bases outside the gene matches. This CDR3 region has 14 residues. CDR1 and CDR2 (germline): MNHNS, SASEGT.

This clone has ten or more counts. The J gene is TRBJ2-5, the V gene TRBV29-1; 8 bases are a match to TRBD2. The ends lost 3 bases at V and 5 bases at J; junction bases unmatched: 8. The CDR3 has 14 amino acids. The germline V gene has CDR1 SQVTM and CDR2 ANQGSEA. CDR3 DNA: TGCAGCGTTGATCCGGGAGGGAATGTGGAGACCCAGTACTTC. As protein: CSVDPGGNVETQYF.